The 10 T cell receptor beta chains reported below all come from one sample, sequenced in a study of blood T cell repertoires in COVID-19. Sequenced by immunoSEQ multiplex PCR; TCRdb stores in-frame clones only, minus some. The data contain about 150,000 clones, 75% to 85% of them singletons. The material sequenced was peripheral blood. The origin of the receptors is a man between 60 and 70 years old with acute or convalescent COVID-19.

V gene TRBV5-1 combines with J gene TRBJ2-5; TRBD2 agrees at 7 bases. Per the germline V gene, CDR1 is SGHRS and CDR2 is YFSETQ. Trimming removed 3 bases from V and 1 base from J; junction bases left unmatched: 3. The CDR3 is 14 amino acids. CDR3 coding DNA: TGCGCCAGCAGCTCTTCTAGCGGCCAAGAGACCCAGTACTTC. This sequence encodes CASSSSSGQETQYF. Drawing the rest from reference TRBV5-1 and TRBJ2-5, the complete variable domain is KAGVTQTPRYLIKTRGQQVTLSCSPISGHRSVSWYQQTPGQGLQFLFEYFSETQRNKGNFPGRFSGRQFSNSRSEMNVSTLELGDSALYLCASSSSSGQETQYFGPGTRLLVL.

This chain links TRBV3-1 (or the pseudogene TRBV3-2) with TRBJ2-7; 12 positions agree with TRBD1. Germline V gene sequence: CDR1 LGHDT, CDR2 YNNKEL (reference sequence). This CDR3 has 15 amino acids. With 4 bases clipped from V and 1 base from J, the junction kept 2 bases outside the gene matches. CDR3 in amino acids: CASSPGQGASYEQYF. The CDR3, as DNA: TGTGCCAGCAGCCCGGGACAGGGGGCTTCCTACGAGCAGTACTTC.

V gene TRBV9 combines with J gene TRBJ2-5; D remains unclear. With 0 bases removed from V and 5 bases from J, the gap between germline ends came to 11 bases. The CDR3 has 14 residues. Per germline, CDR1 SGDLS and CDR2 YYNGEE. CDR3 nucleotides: TGTGCCAGCAGCGTAGGTCCCACTGCCGAGACCCAGTACTTC. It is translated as CASSVGPTAETQYF.

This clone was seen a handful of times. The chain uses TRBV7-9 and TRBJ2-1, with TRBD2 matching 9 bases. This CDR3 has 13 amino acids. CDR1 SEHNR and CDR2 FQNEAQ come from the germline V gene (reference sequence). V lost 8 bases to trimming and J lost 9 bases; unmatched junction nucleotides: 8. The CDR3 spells CASGGGRAGEQFF. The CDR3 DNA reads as TGTGCCAGCGGCGGCGGGAGGGCCGGTGAGCAGTTCTTC.

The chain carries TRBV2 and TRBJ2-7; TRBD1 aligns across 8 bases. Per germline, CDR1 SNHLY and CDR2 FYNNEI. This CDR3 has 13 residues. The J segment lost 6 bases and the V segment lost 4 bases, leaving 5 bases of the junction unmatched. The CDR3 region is CASSGIQGGEQYF. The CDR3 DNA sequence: TGTGCCAGCAGTGGAATACAGGGGGGCGAGCAGTACTTC. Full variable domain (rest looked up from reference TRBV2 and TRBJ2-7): EPEVTQTPSHQVTQMGQEVILRCVPISNHLYFYWYRQILGQKVEFLVSFYNNEISEKSEIFDDQFSVERPDGSNFTLKIRSTKLEDSAMYFCASSGIQGGEQYFGPGTRLTVT.

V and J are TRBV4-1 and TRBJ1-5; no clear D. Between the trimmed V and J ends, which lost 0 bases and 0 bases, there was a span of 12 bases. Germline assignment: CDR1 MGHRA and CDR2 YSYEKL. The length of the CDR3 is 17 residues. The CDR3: CASSQEAVIISNQPQHF. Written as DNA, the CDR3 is TGCGCCAGCAGCCAAGAGGCTGTGATCATTAGCAATCAGCCCCAGCATTTT.

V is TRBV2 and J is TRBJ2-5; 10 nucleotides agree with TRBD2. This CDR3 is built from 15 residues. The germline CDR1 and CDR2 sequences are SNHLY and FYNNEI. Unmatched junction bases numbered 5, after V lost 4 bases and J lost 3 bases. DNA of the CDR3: TGTGCCAGCAGTGGACCCCTAGCGGGAGAAGAGACCCAGTACTTC. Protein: CASSGPLAGEETQYF.

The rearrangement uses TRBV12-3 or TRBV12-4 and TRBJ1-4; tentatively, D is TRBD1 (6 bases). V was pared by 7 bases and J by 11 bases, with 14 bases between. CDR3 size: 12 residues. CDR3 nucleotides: TGTGCCAGCAAACAGGGCAGTCAGAAACTGTTTTTT. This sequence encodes CASKQGSQKLFF.

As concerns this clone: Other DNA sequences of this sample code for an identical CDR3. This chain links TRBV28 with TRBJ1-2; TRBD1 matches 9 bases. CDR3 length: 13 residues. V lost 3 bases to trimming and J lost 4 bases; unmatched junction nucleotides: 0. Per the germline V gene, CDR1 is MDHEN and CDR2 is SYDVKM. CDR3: CASSLTGGYGYTF. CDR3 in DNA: TGTGCCAGCAGTTTGACAGGGGGCTATGGCTACACCTTC.

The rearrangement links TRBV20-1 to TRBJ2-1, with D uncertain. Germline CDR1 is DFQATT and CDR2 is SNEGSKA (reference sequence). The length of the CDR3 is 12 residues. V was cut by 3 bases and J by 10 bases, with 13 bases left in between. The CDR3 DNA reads TGCAGTGCTAGTTGGCTAGTCGGAGAGCAGTTCTTC. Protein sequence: CSASWLVGEQFF.